The clone carrying this TCR beta chain was counted between two and nine times. This could be a read error, since a much larger clone is one nucleotide away. Germline loops: CDR1 GTSNPN, CDR2 SVGIG (reference sequence). The CDR3 loop spans 15 amino acids. Amplified regions were TCR beta CDR3 sequences from RNA transcripts. TCR CDR3 regions were first amplified by RT-PCR with HTBI primers. In TCRdb, the multiplex PCR reads were re-called with MiXCR into one record per CDR3 protein. The data hold 450,000 to 600,000 distinct CDR3 sequences, with around 15% observed a single time. This specimen comes from a study of T cells in Graves' hyperthyroidism and ophthalmopathy. Whole-study context: Once the initial diagnosis was made, peripheral blood was obtained before any treatment.

Diagnosis rested on symptoms, serum thyroxine and TRAb, thyroid ultrasound, and orbital computed tomography. This sequence originates from a woman aged 40 to 49 with Graves' hyperthyroidism. The sequencing input was blood. The genes are TRBV30 and TRBJ1-5; D remains ambiguous. The chain's CDR3 is CAWSPGKVSKQPQHF. In DNA form, the CDR3 reads TGTGCCTGGAGCCCTGGGAAGGTTAGCAAGCAGCCCCAGCATTTT.